Sequencing of this TCR beta chain was carried out in a study of blood T cell repertoires in COVID-19. The overall study: The origin of the acute and convalescent COVID-19 samples was the United States, Italy and Spain.

V shed 5 bases and J shed 2 bases, with 12 bases lying between them. Germline V gene data show CDR1 as SEHNR and CDR2 as FQNEAQ (reference sequence). The CDR3 length is 14 residues. Sequencing used immunoSEQ multiplex PCR; TCRdb keeps in-frame clones, though not all of them. Of over 120,000 clones detected, around 83% appear once; the ten largest clones hold 3%. The specimen sequenced was peripheral blood. The chain links TRBV7-9 to TRBJ2-5; D remains ambiguous. The receptor was derived from a woman aged 80 or over with acute or convalescent COVID-19. CDR3 sequence: CASSPTVIQETQYF. The CDR3 DNA follows: TGTGCCAGCAGCCCAACAGTAATACAAGAGACCCAGTACTTC.